Presented here are 26 T cell receptor beta chains from one specimen sequenced in a study of metastatic and nonmetastatic thyroid tumors. No patient received treatment before thyroid surgery. TCRdb ran MiXCR on the PCR reads. The sample consists of about 82,000 clones, about 12% of them appearing once. Sequencing was carried out using tumor tissue. All receptors derive from a female donor with papillary thyroid cancer or a benign thyroid nodule (not recorded which). Some clones in this sample may be carry-over from other donors' samples.

Note on this clone: A much bigger clone sits one base away, suggesting this may be a read error. Other DNA sequences within the sample encode an identical CDR3. This sequence joins TRBV29-1 and TRBJ2-7; a possible D gene is TRBD1 (5 bases). V lost 1 base, J lost 6 bases, and 10 bases lay in between. CDR3 length: 12 amino acids. From germline, CDR1 is SQVTM and CDR2 ANQGSEA. This CDR3 is CSVEAGGAEQYF. CDR3 DNA: TGCAGCGTTGAAGCCGGTGGGGCCGAGCAGTACTTC.

This clone was seen ten or more times. V usage is TRBV10-3 and J usage is TRBJ1-1; no clear D. This CDR3 contains 12 residues. Trimming shortened V by 3 bases and J by 12 bases, and 14 bases separated the two germline ends. The germline V gene has CDR1 ENHRY and CDR2 SYGVKD. CDR3 sequence reads: CAISEGSAPSFF. Here the CDR3 DNA reads TGTGCCATCAGTGAAGGATCAGCCCCTTCTTTCTTT.

Notes on this clone: This may be a read error, as it is one base from a much larger clone. The same CDR3 is also encoded by other DNA sequences in this sample. The rearrangement links TRBV10-1 to TRBJ2-1, with 9 nucleotides matching TRBD2. The CDR3 covers 17 residues. Unmatched junction bases numbered 11, after V lost 2 bases and J lost 6 bases. Germline CDR1 reads WNHNN; CDR2 reads SYGVQD (reference sequence). CDR3 nucleotide sequence: TGCGCCAGCAGTGAGCCAGGGGGGCGGGAGGGCCCCAATGAGCAGTTCTTC. This sequence encodes CASSEPGGREGPNEQFF.

This clone was recorded at least ten times. V usage is TRBV28 and J usage is TRBJ2-2; D remains ambiguous. The CDR3 loop spans 13 amino acids. The germline CDR1 and CDR2 sequences are MDHEN and SYDVKM. V lost 7 bases and J 1 base, leaving 7 bases between the germline ends. CDR3 in amino acids: CASIDKNTGELFF. Written as DNA, the CDR3 is TGTGCCAGCATTGACAAGAACACCGGGGAGCTGTTTTTT.

This clone was observed many times. CDR3 residues: CASTLWRAENTEAFF. The CDR3 bases are TGTGCCAGCACCCTCTGGCGGGCCGAGAACACTGAAGCTTTCTTT. This sequence joins TRBV11-2 and TRBJ1-1; no clear D gene. The length of the CDR3 is 15 residues. CDR1 and CDR2 from the germline V gene are SGHAT and FQNNGV. Trimming stripped 7 bases from V and 1 base from J, with 16 bases between.

The CDR3 protein is CASSIQVKETQYF. The CDR3 nucleotides read TGTGCCAGCAGCATCCAGGTGAAAGAGACCCAGTACTTC. The gene calls are TRBV7-3 and TRBJ2-5, with D unresolved. With 5 bases removed from V and 3 bases from J, the gap between germline ends came to 10 bases. Germline lookup yields CDR1 SGHTA and CDR2 FQGTGA. The CDR3 is 13 amino acids.

Many counts were recorded for this clone. Written as DNA, the CDR3 is TGTGCCAGCAGGACCCTTTGGGGCGAGCAGTACTTC. This encodes CASRTLWGEQYF. The chain links TRBV6-1 to TRBJ2-7; no clear D. V was clipped by 6 bases and J by 6 bases, with 12 bases between them. This CDR3 has 12 amino acids. Germline V gene data show CDR1 as MNHNS and CDR2 as SASEGT.

This clone has ten or more counts. The V and J genes are TRBV12-3 or TRBV12-4 and TRBJ2-5; D gene uncertain. The CDR3 length is 14 residues. The V end was cut by 2 bases, the J end by 6 bases, with 13 bases between. The CDR3 DNA sequence: TGTGCCAGCAGTTTATCCACTCTTTACAAGACCCAGTACTTC. Translated, it gives CASSLSTLYKTQYF.

This clone was detected many times. The V call is TRBV7-2, the J call TRBJ2-7, with D perhaps matching TRBD1 or TRBD2 (5 bases each). V was trimmed by 5 bases and J by 7 bases, leaving 15 bases between them. The CDR3 contains 13 residues. Germline loops: CDR1 SGHTA, CDR2 FQGNSA. The CDR3 reads CASSTGPLKEQYF. CDR3 bases: TGTGCCAGCAGCACGGGGCCGCTTAAGGAGCAGTACTTC.

This clone was counted ten times or more. The sample contains more than one DNA sequence encoding this CDR3. The CDR3 spells CASSSWSRTPGELFF. The CDR3 DNA reads as TGTGCCAGCAGCTCTTGGTCCCGCACCCCCGGGGAGCTGTTTTTT. V gene TRBV11-3 combines with J gene TRBJ2-2; the D is unclear. V was cut by 4 bases and J by 6 bases, with 15 bases left in between. This CDR3 has 15 amino acids. CDR1 and CDR2 from the germline V gene are SGHNT and YENEEA. The full variable domain, completed using reference TRBV11-3 and TRBJ2-2, is EAGVVQSPRYKIIEKKQPVAFWCNPISGHNTLYWYLQNLGQGPELLIRYENEEAVDDSQLPKDRFSAERLKGVDSTLKIQPAELGDSAVYLCASSSWSRTPGELFFGEGSRLTVL.

This clone was recorded at least ten times. The chain carries TRBV6-1 and TRBJ2-3; a weak D match, TRBD1 (5 bases). CDR3 length: 15 residues. V lost 2 bases and J lost 3, with 12 bases in between. The germline V gene encodes CDR1 MNHNS and CDR2 SASEGT. Here the CDR3 DNA reads TGTGCCAGCAGTGAACGGTTTCCAGGGACAGATACGCAGTATTTT. As protein: CASSERFPGTDTQYF.

The chain recombines TRBV11-2 with TRBJ2-3; D is perhaps TRBD2 (6 bases). There are 17 residues in the CDR3. Per germline, CDR1 SGHAT and CDR2 FQNNGV. V was clipped by 3 bases and J by 12 bases, with 28 bases between them. The CDR3 reads CASSFSQGLSETGTQYF. In DNA form, the CDR3 reads TGTGCCAGCAGCTTTAGTCAGGGACTCTCCGAAACCGGAACTCAGTATTTT. The full variable domain, its missing parts supplied by reference TRBV11-2 and TRBJ2-3, is EAGVAQSPRYKIIEKRQSVAFWCNPISGHATLYWYQQILGQGPKLLIQFQNNGVVDDSQLPKDRFSAERLKGVDSTLKIQPAKLEDSAVYLCASSFSQGLSETGTQYFGPGTRLTVL.

There are many counts of this clone. The chain carries TRBV9 and TRBJ1-5; D not certain. The germline CDR1 and CDR2 sequences are SGDLS and YYNGEE. Trimming pared 0 bases from V and 7 bases from J, leaving 11 bases between. CDR3 length equals 14 residues. The DNA of the CDR3 is TGTGCCAGCAGCGTAGCGGCAGGCTTGCAGCCCCAGCATTTT. Translating gives CASSVAAGLQPQHF.

This clone was picked up many times. The gene calls are TRBV20-1 and TRBJ2-7; maybe TRBD2 (6 bases). Germline values: CDR1 DFQATT, CDR2 SNEGSKA (reference sequence). The CDR3 contains 14 residues. Trimming left V 3 bases short and J 6 bases short, with 18 bases between. CDR3 protein: CSARVPGDRIEQYF. The CDR3 nucleotides are TGCAGTGCTAGGGTCCCGGGAGATAGAATCGAGCAGTACTTC.

The sample holds many counts of this clone. This rearrangement joins TRBV6-1 to TRBJ2-1, with TRBD2 matching over 10 bases. The germline gives CDR1 MNHNS, CDR2 SASEGT. V trimming: 5 bases; J trimming: 5 bases; junction bases outside the gene matches: 9. The CDR3 has 16 residues. CDR3 in amino acids: CASSTPSGRRNNEQFF. For the CDR3, the DNA is TGTGCCAGCAGTACCCCTAGCGGGAGAAGGAACAATGAGCAGTTCTTC.

This clone was picked up many times. The DNA of the CDR3 is TGCAGTGCTAGGGACGGACTAGCGGGAGGCATCAATGAGCAGTTCTTC. Translation: CSARDGLAGGINEQFF. This chain joins TRBV20-1 and TRBJ2-1; TRBD2 matches 14 bases. This CDR3 is built from 16 residues. Trimming took 3 bases from V and 6 from J; bases not matched to a gene: 7. The V gene's germline CDR1 is DFQATT and CDR2 SNEGSKA (reference sequence).

This clone appeared a few times. The CDR3 loop is CASSPKGGGTSTYEQYF. As DNA, the CDR3 is TGTGCCAGCAGCCCAAAAGGGGGGGGGACTTCTACCTACGAGCAGTACTTC. The chain combines TRBV4-2 with TRBJ2-7; TRBD2 is a possible D gene (7 bases). There are 17 residues in the CDR3. Looked up from germline, CDR1 is LGHNA and CDR2 is YNFKEQ. With 4 bases removed from V and 2 bases from J, the gap between germline ends came to 21 bases.

With respect to this clone: This may come from a read error, since a much larger clone is one base off. The V and J genes are TRBV10-3 and TRBJ2-3; D is unresolved. The germline CDR1 and CDR2 sequences are ENHRY and SYGVKD. This CDR3 is 15 amino acids long. The V end lost 5 bases, the J end lost 0 bases, and 12 bases lay between the germline ends. This chain's CDR3 is CAISPSSASTDTQYF. CDR3 sequence (DNA): TGTGCCATCAGTCCTTCATCCGCTAGCACAGATACGCAGTATTTT.

This clone was seen more than once but under ten times. Mismatch with germline at one junction end may stem from a read error. CDR3 in DNA: TGTGCCAGCAGTTTAGAGGGTGCAAAGACAGATACTCAGTATTTT. As protein: CASSLEGAKTDTQYF. The chain joins TRBV6-5 to TRBJ2-3; D might be TRBD1 or TRBD2, each matching 5 bases. This CDR3 comprises 15 residues. CDR1 is MNHEY and CDR2 is SVGAGI in the germline V gene.

This clone was recorded at least ten times. The gene calls are TRBV3-1 and TRBJ2-6, with D perhaps matching TRBD2 (5 bases). Trimming cost V 3 bases and J 4 bases, with 7 bases left between them. The CDR3 consists of 14 residues. CDR1 and CDR2 from the germline V gene are LGHDT and YNNKEL (reference sequence). The CDR3 DNA follows: TGTGCCAGCAGCCAGGGGAGAGGGGCCAACGTCCTGACTTTC. It is translated as CASSQGRGANVLTF.

Many counts were recorded for this clone. The CDR3 DNA reads as TGCGCCAGCAGCTTGGGCGGGAGGGGCGAGCAGTACTTC. Its protein is CASSLGGRGEQYF. The V gene is TRBV5-1, the J gene TRBJ2-7; 9 nucleotides agree with TRBD2. Germline V CDR1 and CDR2: SGHRS, YFSETQ. V lost 0 bases, J lost 6 bases, and 1 base stayed unmatched. The length of the CDR3 is 13 residues.

Notes on this clone: Being one base from a much bigger clone, this may be a read error. Other DNA sequences in this sample translate to the same CDR3. J is TRBJ1-4 and V is TRBV6-1; tentative D call: TRBD1 (5 bases). CDR3 length equals 16 residues. CDR1 MNHNS and CDR2 SASEGT come from the germline V gene. This CDR3 reads CASSENGTPGNEKLFF. CDR3 in DNA: TGTGCCAGCAGTGAAAACGGGACCCCCGGTAATGAAAAACTGTTTTTC.

Points on this clone: This may arise from a read error, as a much more abundant clone is one base away. The chain uses TRBV27 and TRBJ2-3; maybe TRBD1 (6 bases). This CDR3 has 14 residues. CDR1 is MNHEY and CDR2 is SMNVEV in the germline V gene (reference sequence). In nucleotides, the CDR3 is TGTGTCAGCAGGGGTCTGCTACTCACAGATACGCAGTATTTT. Translated, it gives CVSRGLLLTDTQYF.

This clone was observed at least ten times. The V call is TRBV15, the J call TRBJ2-7; no clear D. The CDR3 covers 15 residues. Trimming took off 3 bases at V and 0 bases at J, with 12 bases between the two ends. Looked up from germline, CDR1 is LNHNV and CDR2 is YYDKDF (reference sequence). CDR3 residues: CATSSTCPSSYEQYF. The CDR3 DNA sequence: TGTGCCACCAGCAGCACATGCCCGAGCTCCTACGAGCAGTACTTC.

With regard to this clone: A read error is possible here, since a much larger clone lies one base away. This chain uses TRBV7-8 with TRBJ1-1; D unresolved. Trimming cost V 5 bases and J 0 bases, with 10 bases left between them. The CDR3 sequence is 14 residues long. The V gene's germline CDR1 is SGHVS and CDR2 FQNEAQ. DNA for the CDR3: TGTGCCAGCAGCCCATACAACTTGAACACTGAAGCTTTCTTT. The encoded protein is CASSPYNLNTEAFF.

This clone was recorded a few times. The chain joins TRBV6-2 or TRBV6-3 to TRBJ2-7; 7 bases agree with TRBD2. The V gene's germline CDR1 is MNHEY and CDR2 SVGEGT. The CDR3 is made up of 14 amino acids. The V gene end was trimmed by 6 bases and the J gene end by 2 bases; junction bases not matched to a gene: 7. CDR3 in DNA: TGTGCCAGCAGGGAGACTAGCACGACCTACGAGCAGTACTTC. This sequence encodes CASRETSTTYEQYF.